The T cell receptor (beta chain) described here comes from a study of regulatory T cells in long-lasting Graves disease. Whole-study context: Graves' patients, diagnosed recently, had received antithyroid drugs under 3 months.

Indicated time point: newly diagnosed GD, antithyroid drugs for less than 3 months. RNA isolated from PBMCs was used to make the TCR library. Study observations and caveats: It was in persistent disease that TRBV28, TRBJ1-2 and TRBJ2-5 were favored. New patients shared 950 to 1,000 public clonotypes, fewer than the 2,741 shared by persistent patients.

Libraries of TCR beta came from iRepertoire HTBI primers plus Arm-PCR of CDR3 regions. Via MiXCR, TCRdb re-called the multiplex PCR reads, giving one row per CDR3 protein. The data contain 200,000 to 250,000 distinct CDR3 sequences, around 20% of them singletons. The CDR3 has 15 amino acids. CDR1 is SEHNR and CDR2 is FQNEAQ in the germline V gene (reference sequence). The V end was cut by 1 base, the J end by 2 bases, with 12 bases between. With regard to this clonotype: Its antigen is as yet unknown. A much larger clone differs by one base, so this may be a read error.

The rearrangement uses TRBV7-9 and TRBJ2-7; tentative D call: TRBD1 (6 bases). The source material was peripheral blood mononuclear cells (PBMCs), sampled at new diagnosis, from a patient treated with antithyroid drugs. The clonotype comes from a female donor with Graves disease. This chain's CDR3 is CASSLESGETYEQYF. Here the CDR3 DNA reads TGTGCCAGCAGCTTAGAGTCAGGGGAAACCTACGAGCAGTACTTC.